This is a list of T cell receptor beta chains from one sample in a study of blood T cells in healthy people across ages. TCRdb re-called the 5' RACE reads with MiXCR, one entry per CDR3 protein. The sample has around 1.5 million distinct CDR3 sequences; roughly 30% are singletons. Input material: blood. Source of these receptors: a woman aged 30 to 39 in good health. CDR3s include the opening cysteine and the closing phenylalanine or tryptophan. D genes are given only for firm matches. Clone size is stated in some rows and not others, as once, few, many or a class when expanded.

TRBV18	NA	NA	TRBJ1-2	TGTGCCAGCTCACCAGTCTCCGGGGATGGCTACACCTTC	CASSPVSGDGYTF
TRBV12-3/TRBV12-4	NA	NA	TRBJ2-4	TGTGCCAGCACCAAAGGGGTTTTTCAGTACTTC	CASTKGVFQYF
TRBV12-3/TRBV12-4	few	NA	TRBJ1-4	TGTGCCAGCAGTTTACGACAGATTAATGAAAAACTGTTTTTT	CASSLRQINEKLFF
TRBV6-5	few	NA	TRBJ2-1	TGTGCCAGCAGTTTAACTGGGGGTCCCCAGTTCTTC	CASSLTGGPQFF
TRBV20-1	NA	NA	TRBJ2-7	TGCAGTGCTAGAGTCCAGGGACCGAGCTCCTACGAGCAGTACTTC	CSARVQGPSSYEQYF
TRBV9	NA	NA	TRBJ2-5	TGTGCCAGCAGTCCAGCCAGGGCGAAGACCCAGTACTTC	CASSPARAKTQYF
TRBV29-1	many	TRBD1	TRBJ2-7	TGCAGCGCCCTATTGGACAGGGGGCGAGAGCAGTACTTC	CSALLDRGREQYF
TRBV29-1	NA	NA	TRBJ2-7	TGCAGCGTTGAGTCCCGGGAAGTGGATCCCTACGAGCAGTACTTC	CSVESREVDPYEQYF
TRBV9	NA	NA	TRBJ2-3	TGTGCCAGCAGCGTAGGGGGTGCTACGACAGATACGCAGTATTTT	CASSVGGATTDTQYF
TRBV27	NA	NA	TRBJ1-6	TGTGCCGGCAGTTTGGAGCCCTATAATTCACCCCTCCACTTT	CAGSLEPYNSPLHF
TRBV2	NA	TRBD2	TRBJ2-7	TGTGCCAGCAGTGAAAGGCTAGCGGGGGAGTACTACGAGCAGTACTTC	CASSERLAGEYYEQYF
TRBV6-2/TRBV6-3	NA	NA	TRBJ2-1	TGTGCCAGCAGTTACTCGATGGGGCCAGAGCAGTTCTTC	CASSYSMGPEQFF
TRBV20-1	NA	TRBD1	TRBJ2-7	TGCAGTGCGATCCTCAGGGGGAATGAGCAGTACTTC	CSAILRGNEQYF
TRBV5-1	NA	NA	TRBJ2-7	TGCGCCAGCAGCCATCCGGACGCCTGCGAGCAGTACTTC	CASSHPDACEQYF
TRBV3-1	NA	TRBD2	TRBJ2-5	TGTGCCAGCAGCCACCGCTCCGGGACTAGCGGGAGATTGGAGACCCAGTACTTC	CASSHRSGTSGRLETQYF
TRBV7-2	few	TRBD2	TRBJ2-1	TGTGCCAGCAGCTTAGTAGCGGGGGGGCCTCAGTTCTTC	CASSLVAGGPQFF
TRBV18	NA	TRBD1	TRBJ2-7	TGTGCCAGCTCACCCGGGACAGGGAGGAACGAGCAGTACTTC	CASSPGTGRNEQYF
TRBV11-2	NA	NA	TRBJ1-1	TGTGCCAGCAGCTTAGAAGCAGGGATGAACACTGAAGCTTTCTTT	CASSLEAGMNTEAFF
TRBV4-1	NA	TRBD1	TRBJ2-7	TGCGCCAGCAGCCAAGGACAAGGACAGGGCCAACGGGAGCAGTACTTC	CASSQGQGQGQREQYF
TRBV14	once	NA	TRBJ2-1	TGTGCCAGCAGCCAAGAAATCTGGAGCGATGAGCAGTTCTTC	CASSQEIWSDEQFF
TRBV5-1	few	NA	TRBJ2-5	TGCGCCAGCAGCTTCAGCAGGGTAGCCCTAAAAGAGACCCAGTACTTC	CASSFSRVALKETQYF
TRBV29-1	many	TRBD1	TRBJ1-2	TGCAGCGCTTCGGGACAGGGAGCGGGTTACGGCTACACCTTC	CSASGQGAGYGYTF
TRBV12-3/TRBV12-4	once	NA	TRBJ1-5	TGTGCCAGCAGTTATAGGTGGGGGCCCCAGCATTTT	CASSYRWGPQHF
TRBV24-1	few	TRBD1	TRBJ2-1	TGTGCCACCAGTGATACACGACAGGGGGGCGTGAATGAGCAGTTCTTC	CATSDTRQGGVNEQFF
TRBV27	once	NA	TRBJ2-7	TGTGCCAGCAGTTTATCACAGGACAGCTCCTACGAGCAGTACTTC	CASSLSQDSSYEQYF
TRBV2	few	NA	TRBJ2-5	TGTGCCAGCAGGGTCGGGGACTCCACAATAGGAGAGACCCAGTACTTC	CASRVGDSTIGETQYF
TRBV3-1	few	NA	TRBJ1-1	TGTGCCAGCAGCCAAGATTACAATCCTGAAGCTTTCTTT	CASSQDYNPEAFF
TRBV29-1	NA	TRBD1	TRBJ2-7	TGCAGCGTTGCCCGGGACAGACCGTCTAGCGAGCAGTACTTC	CSVARDRPSSEQYF
TRBV5-6	few	NA	TRBJ2-5	TGTGCCAGCAGCTTATACCCCGAGGCCCAGTACTTC	CASSLYPEAQYF
TRBV7-9	few	NA	TRBJ1-2	TGTGCCAGCAGCCCGAAACAGGGTGTGGGCTACACCTTC	CASSPKQGVGYTF
TRBV5-1	NA	NA	TRBJ2-5	TGCGCCAGCAGCTGGACACATGGAGACCAAGAGACCCAGTACTTC	CASSWTHGDQETQYF
TRBV20-1	NA	NA	TRBJ1-4	TGCAGTGCTAGAGATCAGAGTTCAGGGTTTGGTGAAAAACTGTTTTTT	CSARDQSSGFGEKLFF
TRBV4-2	many	TRBD2	TRBJ2-1	TGTGCCAGCAGCCCGACTAGCGACTCCTACAATGAGCAGTTCTTC	CASSPTSDSYNEQFF
TRBV14	NA	NA	TRBJ2-5	TGTGCCAGCAGCCAAGGACGAACATCCCGGGCGGAGACCCAGTACTTC	CASSQGRTSRAETQYF
TRBV20-1	few	TRBD1	TRBJ2-7	TGCAGTGCTAGACCGGGCAGGGGGCTGGACGAGCAGTACTTC	CSARPGRGLDEQYF
TRBV12-3/TRBV12-4	NA	NA	TRBJ1-5	TGTGCCAGCAGTTTAAGCAACAATCAGCCCCAGCATTTT	CASSLSNNQPQHF
TRBV7-9	NA	TRBD1	TRBJ2-7	TGTGCCTCCGAAGGGACAGGGGCGAGCTACGAGCAGTACTTC	CASEGTGASYEQYF
TRBV4-1	NA	TRBD1	TRBJ1-1	TGCGCCAGCAGCCAAGATCCACAGGGGTTGACTGAAGCTTTCTTT	CASSQDPQGLTEAFF
TRBV6-6	NA	NA	TRBJ2-1	TGTGCCAGCTCGCAGGGGGGGGTTCAGTTCTTC	CASSQGGVQFF
TRBV7-9	NA	NA	TRBJ2-5	TGTGCCAGCAGCTCGGGGTCCTGGGGCAGGACGAAGACCCAGTACTTC	CASSSGSWGRTKTQYF
TRBV20-1	few	TRBD1	TRBJ2-7	TGCAGTGCGCCGGGACAGATTTTTTCCTACGAGCAGTACTTC	CSAPGQIFSYEQYF
TRBV11-2	NA	NA	TRBJ1-4	TGTGCCAGCAGCTGGGTATTGAATGAAAAACTGTTTTTT	CASSWVLNEKLFF